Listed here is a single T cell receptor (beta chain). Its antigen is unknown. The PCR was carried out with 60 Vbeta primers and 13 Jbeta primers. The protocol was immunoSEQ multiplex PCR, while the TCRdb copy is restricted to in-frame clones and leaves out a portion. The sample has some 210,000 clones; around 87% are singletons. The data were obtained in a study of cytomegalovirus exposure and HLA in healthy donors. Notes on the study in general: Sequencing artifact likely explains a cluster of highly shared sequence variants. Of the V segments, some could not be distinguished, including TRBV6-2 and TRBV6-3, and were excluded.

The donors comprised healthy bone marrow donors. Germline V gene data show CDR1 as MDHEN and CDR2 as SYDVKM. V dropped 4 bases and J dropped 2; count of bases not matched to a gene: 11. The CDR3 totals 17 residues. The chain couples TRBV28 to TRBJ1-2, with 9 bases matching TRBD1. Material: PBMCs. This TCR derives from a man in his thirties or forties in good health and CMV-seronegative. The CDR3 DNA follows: TGTGCCAGCAGTTCTACCGGGACAGGGACAAGAAACTATGGCTACACCTTC. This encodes CASSSTGTGTRNYGYTF.